The 27 T cell receptor beta chains below were found in one sample sequenced in a study of blood T cell repertoires in COVID-19. Here immunoSEQ multiplex PCR was the method, and the copy in TCRdb shows in-frame clones only, minus some. The sample comprises about 190,000 clones, almost 90% of which are singletons, and 1.5% to 2% rests with the top ten. The sample taken for sequencing was peripheral blood. Source of these receptors: a man between 18 and 29 years old with active or convalescent COVID-19.

This clone appeared a single time. The chain couples TRBV5-1 to TRBJ2-1; 14 nucleotides line up with TRBD2. Trimming cost V 4 bases and J 3 bases; bases outside gene matches: 6. In germline, CDR1 is SGHRS, CDR2 YFSETQ. The CDR3 extends over 17 amino acids. The chain's CDR3 is CASSGLAGGKGYNEQFF. The CDR3 region has the DNA TGCGCCAGCAGCGGACTAGCGGGGGGTAAGGGCTACAATGAGCAGTTCTTC.

The rearrangement joins TRBV25-1 to TRBJ2-7; 8 positions match TRBD2. V was clipped by 4 bases and J by 0 bases; unmatched bases: 5. Looked up from germline, CDR1 is MGHDK and CDR2 is SYGVNS. This CDR3 has 15 residues. The CDR3 region has the DNA TGTGCCAGCAGTGGCAGACTAGCGACCTCCTACGAGCAGTACTTC. Protein: CASSGRLATSYEQYF.

This clone was observed once. CDR3 in DNA: TGTGCCAGCAGCAAGCAGCCGGGAGCCTATAATTCACCCCTCCACTTT. Translating it yields CASSKQPGAYNSPLHF. The V call is TRBV21-1, the J call TRBJ1-6. TRBV21-1 is given as a pseudogene. The CDR3 extends over 16 amino acids.

V is TRBV19 and J is TRBJ2-3, with D unclear. Trimming took 3 bases from V and 4 from J, leaving 14 bases between them. The CDR3 covers 15 residues. From germline, CDR1 is LNHDA and CDR2 SQIVND (reference sequence). The CDR3 DNA follows: TGTGCCAGTAGTATCACAGCCGGTGTTGCAGATACGCAGTATTTT. Residues: CASSITAGVADTQYF.

The chain recombines TRBV7-2 with TRBJ2-1, with D possibly matching TRBD2 (5 bases). CDR1 is SGHTA and CDR2 is FQGNSA in the germline V gene. V lost 1 base to trimming and J lost 8 bases, with 15 bases between them. This CDR3 region has 15 residues. CDR3 bases: TGTGCCAGCAGCTTAGTGGTGGGCGGGTGGTATGAGCAGTTCTTC. Its translation is CASSLVVGGWYEQFF.

The CDR3 sequence: CASSKRGRTYEQYF. The CDR3 nucleotides read TGTGCCAGTAGTAAAAGGGGGCGAACCTACGAGCAGTACTTC. This rearrangement joins TRBV19 to TRBJ2-7; 7 bases map to TRBD1. The CDR3 is 14 amino acids. The ends lost 4 bases at V and 2 bases at J; junction bases unmatched: 5. CDR1 LNHDA and CDR2 SQIVND come from the germline V gene (reference sequence). Together with reference TRBV19 and TRBJ2-7, the CDR3 gives the full variable domain: DGGITQSPKYLFRKEGQNVTLSCEQNLNHDAMYWYRQDPGQGLRLIYYSQIVNDFQKGDIAEGYSVSREKKESFPLTVTSAQKNPTAFYLCASSKRGRTYEQYFGPGTRLTVT.

The table lists this clone with a count of one. The J gene is TRBJ2-1, the V gene TRBV7-9, with 9 positions matching TRBD1. V lost 1 base and J lost 7; bases outside the gene matches: 14. Germline V CDR1 and CDR2: SEHNR, FQNEAQ (reference sequence). The CDR3 loop spans 18 amino acids. CDR3 sequence: CASSLVGSRDRARNEQFF. In nucleotides, the CDR3 is TGTGCCAGCAGCTTAGTCGGTAGTAGGGACAGGGCTCGGAATGAGCAGTTCTTC.

The chain employs TRBV2 and TRBJ1-6; D gene ambiguous. The germline gives CDR1 SNHLY, CDR2 FYNNEI. Trimming left V 6 bases short and J 7 bases short, with 10 bases between. The CDR3 has 13 residues. The CDR3, as DNA: TGTGCCAGCAGGATGAGGTCCAATTCACCCCTCCACTTT. It yields the protein CASRMRSNSPLHF. The full variable domain, rest sourced from reference TRBV2 and TRBJ1-6, is EPEVTQTPSHQVTQMGQEVILRCVPISNHLYFYWYRQILGQKVEFLVSFYNNEISEKSEIFDDQFSVERPDGSNFTLKIRSTKLEDSAMYFCASRMRSNSPLHFGNGTRLTVT.

This chain joins TRBV27 and TRBJ1-3; 10 bases are a match to TRBD1. Germline trimming cut 5 bases from V and 3 bases from J; bases unmatched to any gene: 7. The CDR3 is 16 residues long. Germline V gene data show CDR1 as MNHEY and CDR2 as SMNVEV (reference sequence). CDR3 protein: CASSPRQGAGGNTIYF. In DNA, the CDR3 is TGTGCCAGCAGTCCTAGACAGGGGGCGGGTGGAAACACCATATATTTT.

For this clone: Other DNA sequences in this specimen translate into the identical CDR3. V usage is TRBV19 and J usage is TRBJ1-1; TRBD1 aligns across 7 bases. This CDR3 comprises 15 residues. CDR1 and CDR2 from the germline V gene are LNHDA and SQIVND (reference sequence). Trimming at V came to 1 base and at J to 1 base, leaving 3 bases not matched to a gene. The CDR3 region is CASSIGTGGNTEAFF. The CDR3 coding sequence is TGTGCCAGTAGTATAGGGACAGGTGGGAACACTGAAGCTTTCTTT.

CDR3 residues: CASSIQGLAGLTDTQYF. The DNA for the CDR3 is TGTGCCAGCAGCATTCAAGGACTAGCGGGACTCACAGATACGCAGTATTTT. The V call is TRBV7-9, the J call TRBJ2-3; 12 bases map to TRBD2. The CDR3 has 17 residues. Germline CDR1 SEHNR, CDR2 FQNEAQ (reference sequence). Trimming at V came to 5 bases and at J to 2 bases, leaving 8 bases not matched to a gene.

This clone was observed a single time. This chain joins TRBV30 and TRBJ2-1; tentatively, D is TRBD2 (5 bases). CDR3 length: 16 amino acids. Trimming cost V 0 bases and J 2 bases, with 14 bases left between them. The germline CDR1 and CDR2 sequences are GTSNPN and SVGIG (reference sequence). In nucleotides, the CDR3 is TGTGCCTGGAGTGTGTTCGGCGGGTTAGCCTACAATGAGCAGTTCTTC. The encoded protein is CAWSVFGGLAYNEQFF.

This rearrangement joins TRBV30 to TRBJ2-5; maybe TRBD2 (5 bases). The CDR3 runs 15 residues. The germline gives CDR1 GTSNPN, CDR2 SVGIG (reference sequence). The V gene lost 1 base and the J gene lost 7 bases, with 19 bases spanning the gap. CDR3 amino acids: CAWSERLLPSWTQYF. CDR3 coding DNA: TGTGCCTGGAGTGAGAGACTACTCCCGTCGTGGACCCAGTACTTC. Combining the CDR3 with reference TRBV30 and TRBJ2-5 gives the whole variable domain SQTIHQWPATLVQPVGSPLSLECTVEGTSNPNLYWYRQAAGRGLQLLFYSVGIGQISSEVPQNLSASRPQDRQFILSSKKLLLSDSGFYLCAWSERLLPSWTQYFGPGTRLLVL.

This chain links TRBV5-5 with TRBJ2-7; 7 positions match TRBD1. The V gene's germline CDR1 is SGHKS and CDR2 YYEKEE (reference sequence). This CDR3 is built from 16 residues. With 0 bases clipped from V and 0 bases from J, the junction kept 6 bases outside the gene matches. The CDR3 spells CASSLGGQQYSYEQYF. For the CDR3, the DNA is TGTGCCAGCAGCTTGGGGGGACAGCAGTACTCCTACGAGCAGTACTTC.

The chain has TRBV30 and TRBJ1-2; 7 bases match TRBD1. Per the germline V gene, CDR1 is GTSNPN and CDR2 is SVGIG (reference sequence). This CDR3 contains 14 residues. V lost 0 bases and J lost 8; bases outside the gene matches: 9. The CDR3 bases are TGTGCCTGGAGTGTATGGGCAGGGGGTACGGGCTACACCTTC. This encodes CAWSVWAGGTGYTF.

The V gene is TRBV7-2, the J gene TRBJ2-2, with TRBD1 matching over 7 bases. CDR3 length equals 19 residues. Germline CDR1 SGHTA, CDR2 FQGNSA. Trimming removed 2 bases from V and 6 bases from J; junction bases left unmatched: 18. CDR3 coding DNA: TGTGCCAGCAGCTTAATTTCGCCAGGGGGTAGGGTGTTTGCCGGGGAGCTGTTTTTT. It translates to CASSLISPGGRVFAGELFF.

V gene TRBV2 combines with J gene TRBJ1-1; D unresolved. The CDR3 is made up of 15 amino acids. V was shortened by 2 bases and J by 1 base, with 11 bases between the two germline ends. Germline CDR1 is SNHLY and CDR2 is FYNNEI. For the CDR3, the DNA is TGTGCCAGCAGTGAATATGAAGCAACGAACACTGAAGCTTTCTTT. It codes for CASSEYEATNTEAFF.

This clone was seen only a few times. J is TRBJ2-2 and V is TRBV7-2; 9 bases are a match to TRBD2. V lost 3 bases to trimming and J lost 6 bases; unmatched junction nucleotides: 2. From germline, CDR1 is SGHTA and CDR2 FQGNSA. The CDR3 has 14 amino acids. The CDR3 region is CASSFGTSPGELFF. The CDR3 DNA is TGTGCCAGCAGCTTCGGGACTAGCCCCGGGGAGCTGTTTTTT.

This clone turned up a few times. The chain recombines TRBV4-3 with TRBJ1-2; D is ambiguous. CDR1 and CDR2 from the germline V gene are LGHNA and YSLEER. CDR3 length equals 16 residues. V was pared by 0 bases and J by 0 bases, with 11 bases between. The CDR3 protein is CASSQDSRIPNYGYTF. As DNA, the CDR3 is TGCGCCAGCAGCCAAGACTCGCGGATCCCTAACTATGGCTACACCTTC.

The gene calls are TRBV14 and TRBJ1-1; D call uncertain. The CDR3 length is 14 residues. The germline V and J ends were trimmed by 2 bases and 8 bases, with 15 bases remaining between them. Germline lookup yields CDR1 SGHDN and CDR2 FVKESK. CDR3 in DNA: TGTGCCAGCAGCCAACTTGAACGAGGGTCGGAAGCTTTCTTT. Translation gives CASSQLERGSEAFF.

The V call is TRBV5-1, the J call TRBJ1-3; 10 bases map to TRBD1. The CDR3 is made up of 19 amino acids. V lost 0 bases to trimming and J lost 4 bases; unmatched junction nucleotides: 13. Germline assignment: CDR1 SGHRS and CDR2 YFSETQ. CDR3 coding DNA: TGCGCCAGCAGCTTGGCCGGACAGGGGGATCTCCTAATCGGAAACACCATATATTTT. It encodes CASSLAGQGDLLIGNTIYF.

V usage is TRBV11-2 and J usage is TRBJ1-4, with D unclear. The CDR3 spans 12 residues. CDR1 is SGHAT, CDR2 FQNNGV, per germline. The V gene lost 7 bases and the J gene lost 10 bases, with 13 bases spanning the gap. The CDR3 DNA is TGTGCCAGCACCAGTAGCGGCGGAAAACTGTTTTTT. Amino acid sequence: CASTSSGGKLFF.

The V and J genes are TRBV6-2 or TRBV6-3 and TRBJ2-4, with 8 bases that match TRBD2. Germline-derived CDR1 and CDR2 are MNHEY and SVGEGT. Trimming took 2 bases from V and 3 from J; bases not matched to a gene: 6. CDR3 length: 16 residues. CDR3 residues: CASSYRGGGGKNIQYF. The CDR3 DNA reads as TGTGCCAGCAGTTACCGGGGGGGAGGGGGCAAAAACATTCAGTACTTC.

The chain carries TRBV27 and TRBJ1-5; 8 positions agree with TRBD1. J lost 7 bases, V lost 5 bases, and 7 bases had no gene match. This CDR3 has 14 residues. Germline assignment: CDR1 MNHEY and CDR2 SMNVEV (reference sequence). CDR3 nucleotides: TGTGCCAGCAGTCGAACAGGGGGGTACCAGCCCCAGCATTTT. Protein sequence: CASSRTGGYQPQHF.

The chain combines TRBV10-3 with TRBJ1-1; 8 bases line up with TRBD1. The CDR3 is 15 amino acids. V shed 3 bases and J 3 bases; nucleotides not matched to a gene: 6. Germline V gene data show CDR1 as ENHRY and CDR2 as SYGVKD. The chain's CDR3 is CAISDRTGIDTEAFF. The DNA for the CDR3 is TGTGCCATCAGTGACCGGACAGGGATTGACACTGAAGCTTTCTTT.

The chain employs TRBV6-5 and TRBJ1-5, with TRBD1 identical over 9 bases. CDR1 is MNHEY and CDR2 is SVGAGI in the germline V gene. The CDR3 has 15 residues. V lost 7 bases, J lost 7 bases, and 11 bases stayed unmatched. CDR3 coding DNA: TGTGCCAGCAACGTGAAGGACAGGGGTGGCCAGCCCCAGCATTTT. It specifies CASNVKDRGGQPQHF.

The rearrangement links TRBV7-2 to TRBJ2-5; D not certain. This CDR3 is built from 18 residues. Germline V gives CDR1 SGHTA, CDR2 FQGNSA. Trimming cost V 1 base and J 3 bases, with 21 bases left between them. The DNA of the CDR3 is TGTGCCAGCAGCTTAGGATGGTCCTCACAGACCGAAAAAGAGACCCAGTACTTC. Amino acids: CASSLGWSSQTEKETQYF.